This T cell receptor beta chain was profiled in a study of blood T cells in healthy people across ages. Study summary: Capture by template switching was about one barcoded beta molecule per two T cells. Study observations and caveats: Naive T cell percentage strongly correlated with TCR beta diversity. A roughly linear fall in TCR beta diversity per million T cells was seen with increasing age.

A J-beta primer mix and a sample-barcoded 5' primer were used in a second PCR of roughly 7 to 12 cycles. A template-switch adaptor containing 12 random nucleotides labeled each cDNA molecule. TCRdb reprocessed the 5' RACE reads via MiXCR and lists one record per CDR3 protein. The sample carries 650,000 to 1,000,000 distinct CDR3 sequences, roughly 35% recorded once. In its sample, this clonotype was seen a few times. Its antigen is not known. V was clipped by 0 bases and J by 4 bases; unmatched bases: 11. There are 18 residues in the CDR3. CDR1 and CDR2 (germline): SGHTA, FQGNSA. This sequence was found in a man aged 18 to 29 in good health. This chain connects TRBV7-2 to TRBJ2-3, with 9 nucleotides matching TRBD1. Sequencing used blood. CDR3: CASSLALMGQGRADTQYF. In nucleotides, the CDR3 is TGTGCCAGCAGCTTAGCATTAATGGGACAGGGTCGGGCAGATACGCAGTATTTT.